Presented here are 13 T cell receptor beta chains from one specimen sequenced in a study of neurological immune-mediated disorders. One entry per CDR3 protein results from TCRdb running MiXCR on the 5' RACE reads. The sample carries tens of thousands of distinct CDR3 sequences, roughly 14% recorded once. Sequenced: PBMCs. The receptor source for this set is a woman aged 45-65 years in good health.

With respect to this clonotype: With a much larger clone just one base away, this may be a read error. CDR3 in amino acids: CASSLVIGTGNTIYF. The CDR3 coding sequence is TGCGCCAGCAGCTTGGTGATCGGGACTGGAAACACCATATATTTT. The rearrangement links TRBV5-1 to TRBJ1-3; no firm D call. This CDR3 spans 15 amino acids. CDR1 is SGHRS, CDR2 YFSETQ, per germline. Between the trimmed V and J ends, which lost 0 bases and 2 bases, there was a span of 9 bases.

In this sample, this clonotype turned up many times. The V gene is TRBV28, the J gene TRBJ1-2, with TRBD1 as a possible D gene (5 bases). Trimming removed 1 base at V and 4 bases at J, with 13 bases between. The CDR3 totals 15 residues. Germline values: CDR1 MDHEN, CDR2 SYDVKM. CDR3 sequence reads: CASSLYPGPGYGYTF. Written as DNA, the CDR3 is TGTGCCAGCAGTTTATATCCAGGGCCGGGCTATGGCTACACCTTC.

This clonotype was detected ten times or more. This rearrangement joins TRBV5-1 to TRBJ1-1; tentative D call: TRBD1 (5 bases). V was clipped by 5 bases and J by 1 base, with 9 bases between them. This CDR3 region has 13 residues. Germline-derived CDR1 and CDR2 are SGHRS and YFSETQ. The CDR3 is CASSGAANTEAFF. CDR3 DNA: TGCGCCAGCAGTGGGGCAGCGAACACTGAAGCTTTCTTT.

Relative to its sample, this clonotype is medium-sized. This sequence joins TRBV5-1 and TRBJ2-3, with 7 bases lining up with TRBD1. CDR3 size: 15 residues. The V gene's germline CDR1 is SGHRS and CDR2 YFSETQ. With 4 bases clipped from V and 5 bases from J, the junction kept 10 bases outside the gene matches. The CDR3 DNA sequence: TGCGCCAGCAGCCTCCAGGGGGTCAGGGTAGATACGCAGTATTTT. Residues: CASSLQGVRVDTQYF.

This clonotype has ten or more counts. This chain links TRBV5-1 with TRBJ1-1; D not resolved. V lost 0 bases to trimming and J lost 5 bases, with 17 bases between them. CDR1 is SGHRS, CDR2 YFSETQ, per germline. The CDR3 sequence is 16 residues long. In DNA, the CDR3 is TGCGCCAGCAGCTTGGTTCCCGGTGATGGGGAGACTGAAGCTTTCTTT. Its translation is CASSLVPGDGETEAFF.

This clonotype was observed at least ten times. The CDR3 bases are TGCAGCGTTGACCCGGCCGAACCAAAAGAGACCCAGTACTTC. This codes for CSVDPAEPKETQYF. V usage is TRBV29-1 and J usage is TRBJ2-5; D gene ambiguous. Germline V lookup: CDR1 SQVTM, CDR2 ANQGSEA. This CDR3 has 14 residues. The germline V and J ends were trimmed by 3 bases and 3 bases, with 14 bases remaining between them. Supplemented by reference TRBV29-1 and TRBJ2-5, the full variable domain reads SAVISQKPSRDICQRGTSLTIQCQVDSQVTMMFWYRQQPGQSLTLIATANQGSEATYESGFVIDKFPISRPNLTFSTLTVSNMSPEDSSIYLCSVDPAEPKETQYFGPGTRLLVL.

This clonotype was counted at least ten times. The rearrangement links TRBV7-2 to TRBJ1-1, with D maybe TRBD1 (5 bases). Germline values: CDR1 SGHTA, CDR2 FQGNSA. The CDR3 has 16 amino acids. V was shortened by 1 base and J by 4 bases, with 16 bases between the two germline ends. This CDR3 is CASSLVAGRAATEAFF. The CDR3 nucleotides read TGTGCCAGCAGCTTAGTGGCTGGCAGGGCGGCCACTGAAGCTTTCTTT.

To note about this clonotype: A single base separates this from a much larger clone, so it may be a read error. The rearrangement uses TRBV21-1 and TRBJ2-5; the table's D call, TRBD1, was not checked against the DNA. TRBV21-1 is labeled a pseudogene. The CDR3 length is 13 residues. CDR3 sequence reads: CVSFRDPQETQYF. CDR3 sequence (DNA): TGTGTCAGCTTCCGGGACCCCCAAGAGACCCAGTACTTC.

The genes are TRBV14 and TRBJ2-6, with 11 bases identical to TRBD1. The CDR3 extends over 19 amino acids. V gave up 4 bases and J gave up 0 bases; unmatched junction bases: 8. Germline CDR1 is SGHDN and CDR2 is FVKESK. CDR3 bases: TGTGCCAGCAGCCCTGTTTGGGACAGGGGGATCTCTGGGGCCAACGTCCTGACTTTC. Translated, it gives CASSPVWDRGISGANVLTF.

This clonotype was detected many times. The chain employs TRBV7-9 and TRBJ2-7; 7 positions agree with TRBD1. Germline values: CDR1 SEHNR, CDR2 FQNEAQ (reference sequence). After removal of 5 bases from V and 0 bases from J, the junction contained 7 bases not matched to a gene. The CDR3 extends over 15 amino acids. CDR3 amino acids: CASSPPTGSSYEQYF. As DNA, the CDR3 is TGTGCCAGCAGCCCCCCGACAGGGTCCTCCTACGAGCAGTACTTC.

At least ten counts were recorded for this clonotype. This chain uses TRBV5-1 with TRBJ1-5; D uncertain. The CDR3 consists of 14 residues. Looked up from germline, CDR1 is SGHRS and CDR2 is YFSETQ. The V gene lost 4 bases and the J gene lost 4 bases, with 12 bases spanning the gap. The CDR3 reads CASSLDGVNQPQHF. DNA of the CDR3: TGCGCCAGCAGCCTGGACGGAGTGAATCAGCCCCAGCATTTT.

This clonotype was observed many times. The chain recombines TRBV6-5 with TRBJ2-1; maybe TRBD2 (6 bases). V lost 6 bases and J 10 bases, leaving 19 bases between the germline ends. The CDR3 length is 14 residues. Germline CDR1 and CDR2: MNHEY and SVGAGI. This CDR3 reads CASSSGEGYAEQFF. CDR3 DNA sequence: TGTGCCAGCAGCTCGGGAGAGGGGTATGCGGAGCAGTTCTTC.

This clonotype was picked up many times. This chain uses TRBV7-9 with TRBJ2-7; D may be TRBD2 (6 bases). With 2 bases removed from V and 4 bases from J, the gap between germline ends came to 12 bases. Germline V gives CDR1 SEHNR, CDR2 FQNEAQ (reference sequence). The length of the CDR3 is 14 residues. The chain's CDR3 is CASSLYEGGYEQYF. The DNA of the CDR3 is TGTGCCAGCAGCTTATATGAAGGAGGGTACGAGCAGTACTTC.